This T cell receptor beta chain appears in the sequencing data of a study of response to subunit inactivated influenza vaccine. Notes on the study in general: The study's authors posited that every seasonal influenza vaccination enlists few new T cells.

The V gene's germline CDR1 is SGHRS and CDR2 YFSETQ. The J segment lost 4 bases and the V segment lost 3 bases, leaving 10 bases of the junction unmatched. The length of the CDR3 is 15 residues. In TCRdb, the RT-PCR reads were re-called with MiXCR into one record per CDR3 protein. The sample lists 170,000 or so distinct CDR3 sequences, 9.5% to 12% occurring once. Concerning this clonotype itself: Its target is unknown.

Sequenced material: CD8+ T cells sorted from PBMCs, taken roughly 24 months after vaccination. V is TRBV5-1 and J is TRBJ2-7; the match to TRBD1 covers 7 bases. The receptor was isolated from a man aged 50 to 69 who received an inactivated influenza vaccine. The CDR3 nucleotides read TGCGCCAGCAGCTCCGCGCCGGGACAGAATTACGAGCAGTACTTC. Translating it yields CASSSAPGQNYEQYF.